Below, 21 T cell receptor beta chains from the same sample are listed, as sequenced in a study of cytomegalovirus exposure and HLA in healthy donors. A multiplex PCR was run with 60 Vbeta primers and 13 Jbeta primers. This table comes from immunoSEQ multiplex PCR, and its TCRdb copy is limited to in-frame clones, with some not included. The sample lists roughly 150,000 clones, roughly 65% occurring once. The sequencing sample was made of PBMCs. The origin of the receptors is a woman in her 30s in good health and CMV-seronegative.

This chain uses TRBV18 with TRBJ1-2; 7 nucleotides align to TRBD1. Germline CDR1 reads KGHSH; CDR2 reads LQKENI. V lost 2 bases and J lost 8; bases outside the gene matches: 5. The length of the CDR3 is 13 residues. The CDR3 nucleotides are TGTGCCAGCTCACCAGAGCAGGGGGAAGGCTACACCTTC. Translated: CASSPEQGEGYTF.

The rearrangement links TRBV29-1 to TRBJ1-3; a possible D gene is TRBD1 (5 bases). Per the germline V gene, CDR1 is SQVTM and CDR2 is ANQGSEA. The V and J ends lost 2 bases and 3 bases respectively, with 11 bases between them. The CDR3 runs 14 residues. The CDR3 is CSVEIDSVGNTIYF. The CDR3 DNA reads as TGCAGCGTTGAAATTGACAGTGTTGGAAACACCATATATTTT.

The rearrangement uses TRBV28 and TRBJ2-1, with TRBD2 identical over 10 bases. Germline CDR1 and CDR2: MDHEN and SYDVKM. Trimming removed 5 bases from V and 9 bases from J; junction bases left unmatched: 19. The CDR3 spans 18 residues. CDR3 bases: TGTGCCAGCAGTCCGCGATCCCTTAGCGGGAGGATGGGACTTGAGCAGTTCTTC. Its protein product is CASSPRSLSGRMGLEQFF.

The chain links TRBV7-8 to TRBJ2-7; TRBD2 matches at 10 bases. Looked up from germline, CDR1 is SGHVS and CDR2 is FQNEAQ. V lost 6 bases, J lost 5 bases, and 4 bases stayed unmatched. The CDR3 contains 13 residues. Here the CDR3 DNA reads TGTGCCAGCAGATTGGGACTAGCGAACGAGCAGTACGTC. Its translation: CASRLGLANEQYV.

The chain combines TRBV30 with TRBJ2-7; 15 nucleotides align to TRBD2. Per germline, CDR1 GTSNPN and CDR2 SVGIG (reference sequence). The CDR3 length is 16 residues. The trim removed 1 base at V and 6 bases at J, leaving 7 bases unmatched. CDR3 region: CAWSAHGLAGGGEQYF. DNA for the CDR3: TGTGCCTGGAGTGCACATGGACTAGCGGGAGGGGGCGAGCAGTACTTC.

The chain links TRBV9 to TRBJ1-4; TRBD1 matches at 8 bases. This CDR3 contains 15 residues. CDR1 and CDR2 (germline): SGDLS, YYNGEE. Trimming removed 7 bases from V and 4 bases from J; junction bases left unmatched: 9. CDR3: CASSLRGRNNEKLFF. DNA for the CDR3: TGTGCCAGCTCCCTCAGGGGGCGGAATAATGAAAAACTGTTTTTT.

V is TRBV18 and J is TRBJ2-7; a possible D gene is TRBD2 (5 bases). The CDR3 spans 15 residues. The V end lost 3 bases, the J end lost 0 bases, and 12 bases lay between the germline ends. Germline-derived CDR1 and CDR2 are KGHSH and LQKENI. CDR3 nucleotides: TGTGCCAGCTCACCCGGACTCACTAGCTCCTACGAGCAGTACTTC. This encodes CASSPGLTSSYEQYF. The variable domain in full, with the rest retrieved from reference TRBV18 and TRBJ2-7, is NAGVMQNPRHLVRRRGQEARLRCSPMKGHSHVYWYRQLPEEGLKFMVYLQKENIIDESGMPKERFSAEFPKEGPSILRIQQVVRGDSAAYFCASSPGLTSSYEQYFGPGTRLTVT.

To note about this clone: This same CDR3 is encoded by further DNA sequences in the sample. This chain uses TRBV4-2 with TRBJ2-3; 7 bases match TRBD1. This CDR3 has 16 residues. In germline, CDR1 is LGHNA, CDR2 YNFKEQ. The J segment lost 2 bases and the V segment lost 0 bases, leaving 5 bases of the junction unmatched. CDR3 bases: TGTGCCAGCAGCCAAGAAAGGGGGCTTTCCACAGATACGCAGTATTTT. It codes for CASSQERGLSTDTQYF.

CDR3 nucleotides: TGCGCCAGCAGCAACATGGACAGTAATGAAAAACTGTTTTTT. Its protein product is CASSNMDSNEKLFF. The rearrangement links TRBV5-1 to TRBJ1-4; D might be TRBD1 (6 bases). The CDR3 extends over 14 amino acids. Germline V gene sequence: CDR1 SGHRS, CDR2 YFSETQ. V lost 4 bases to trimming and J lost 4 bases, with 11 bases between them.

The DNA of the CDR3 is TGTGCCAGCAGCAAGACCGGGACACTATCCTACGAGCAGTACTTC. It translates to CASSKTGTLSYEQYF. The chain links TRBV28 to TRBJ2-7, with a tentative D call TRBD1 (6 bases). Trimming shortened V by 6 bases and J by 1 base, and 16 bases separated the two germline ends. Germline-derived CDR1 and CDR2 are MDHEN and SYDVKM. The CDR3 is 15 amino acids.

In this sample, this clone turned up a few times. The chain is built from TRBV7-9 and TRBJ2-7, with a possible D match to TRBD1 (6 bases). This CDR3 contains 16 residues. V was clipped by 5 bases and J by 3 bases, with 20 bases between them. Looked up from germline, CDR1 is SEHNR and CDR2 is FQNEAQ (reference sequence). DNA of the CDR3: TGTGCCAGCAGCACCTACAGGGAGAGATCGTTCTACGAGCAGTACTTC. Protein: CASSTYRERSFYEQYF.

The V call is TRBV6-5, the J call TRBJ1-2; 8 positions agree with TRBD1. J gave up 7 bases and V 0 bases, and 7 bases lay outside the gene matches. Per germline, CDR1 MNHEY and CDR2 SVGAGI. This CDR3 has 15 residues. CDR3 sequence: CASSYSSGQGGGYTF. The CDR3, as DNA: TGTGCCAGCAGTTACTCATCAGGACAGGGAGGTGGCTACACCTTC.

The rearrangement uses TRBV6-1 and TRBJ1-5, with D possibly TRBD1 on 5 matching bases. V was clipped by 3 bases and J by 0 bases, with 15 bases between them. Germline V gives CDR1 MNHNS, CDR2 SASEGT. The CDR3 sequence is 17 residues long. The CDR3 bases are TGTGCCAGCAGTGACTACCTCGGGGGGAATAGCAATCAGCCCCAGCATTTT. Amino acid sequence: CASSDYLGGNSNQPQHF.

V is TRBV30 and J is TRBJ1-5; D gene unclear. V was cut by 1 base and J by 1 base, with 8 bases left in between. The CDR3 is 14 residues long. The germline V gene encodes CDR1 GTSNPN and CDR2 SVGIG (reference sequence). CDR3 protein: CAWSDGLSNQPQHF. The CDR3 DNA is TGTGCCTGGAGTGATGGTCTAAGCAATCAGCCCCAGCATTTT.

The V call is TRBV9, the J call TRBJ2-5; D is possibly TRBD1 (5 bases). The CDR3 runs 13 residues. The V and J ends lost 4 bases and 2 bases respectively, with 9 bases between them. CDR1 SGDLS and CDR2 YYNGEE come from the germline V gene. CDR3 DNA sequence: TGTGCCAGCAGCCCCCAGGGTCAAGAGACCCAGTACTTC. This sequence encodes CASSPQGQETQYF.

The V and J genes are TRBV28 and TRBJ2-1; 8 positions agree with TRBD2. This CDR3 contains 18 residues. J gave up 4 bases and V 2 bases, and 13 bases lay outside the gene matches. Germline lookup yields CDR1 MDHEN and CDR2 SYDVKM. The CDR3 reads CASSLPRGRRGGYNEQFF. The CDR3 bases are TGTGCCAGCAGTTTACCCCGCGGGAGGCGAGGGGGTTACAATGAGCAGTTCTTC.

The sample holds a few counts of this clone. J is TRBJ1-6 and V is TRBV6-1, with a tentative D call TRBD1 (5 bases). CDR1 is MNHNS and CDR2 is SASEGT in the germline V gene. This CDR3 region has 13 residues. V dropped 3 bases and J dropped 10 bases, with 10 bases sitting between them. The CDR3 nucleotides read TGTGCCAGCAGTGATCTGGCAGGGTCACCCCTCCACTTT. Amino acids: CASSDLAGSPLHF.

In its sample, this clone was seen once. The genes are TRBV6-5 and TRBJ1-1; D ambiguous. This CDR3 comprises 13 residues. Between the trimmed V and J ends, which lost 5 bases and 0 bases, there was a span of 7 bases. In germline, CDR1 is MNHEY, CDR2 SVGAGI. The CDR3 DNA is TGTGCCAGCAGTGACATATTGAACACTGAAGCTTTCTTT. It codes for CASSDILNTEAFF.

The rearrangement links TRBV5-6 to TRBJ1-2; D is perhaps TRBD1 (5 bases). The CDR3 spans 13 residues. V lost 3 bases and J 7 bases, leaving 13 bases between the germline ends. The germline V gene has CDR1 SGHDT and CDR2 YYEEEE. The CDR3 bases are TGTGCCAGCAGCTCCCAGGGTAGGGGTGGCTACACCTTC. This codes for CASSSQGRGGYTF.

CDR3: CASSVTRAGRRRTDTQYF. The CDR3 DNA sequence: TGTGCCAGCAGCGTCACCCGGGCGGGGAGGAGACGGACAGATACGCAGTATTTT. The gene calls are TRBV7-8 and TRBJ2-3; tentatively, D is TRBD2 (6 bases). V was cut by 5 bases and J by 3 bases, with 24 bases left in between. The V gene's germline CDR1 is SGHVS and CDR2 FQNEAQ. The CDR3 is 18 residues long.

In this sample, this clone turned up once. The chain uses TRBV30 and TRBJ2-1; D possibly corresponds to TRBD1 (5 bases). Between the trimmed V and J ends, which lost 0 bases and 10 bases, there was a span of 16 bases. Germline lookup yields CDR1 GTSNPN and CDR2 SVGIG (reference sequence). The CDR3 length is 14 residues. The CDR3 DNA reads as TGTGCCTGGAGTGTACAGGATTGGGCAAAGGAGCAGTTCTTC. Residues: CAWSVQDWAKEQFF.